Listed here are 32 T cell receptor beta chains from one sample, sequenced in a study of blood T cell repertoires in COVID-19. Assay used: immunoSEQ multiplex PCR; TCRdb lists only in-frame clones, some missing. The sample yields hundreds of thousands of clones, around 80% seen once. The sequenced sample was PBMCs or T cells enriched from blood (not recorded which). All receptors derive from a woman in her thirties or forties with acute COVID-19.

The V gene is TRBV19, the J gene TRBJ2-3, with 14 nucleotides matching TRBD2. The CDR3 has 18 residues. Trimming took 3 bases from V and 6 from J; bases not matched to a gene: 11. Germline CDR1 LNHDA, CDR2 SQIVND (reference sequence). CDR3 residues: CASSIIGTSGSPRDTQYF. The CDR3 DNA reads as TGTGCCAGTAGTATTATCGGGACTAGCGGGAGTCCGAGGGATACGCAGTATTTT. Full variable domain (outside the CDR3, taken from reference TRBV19 and TRBJ2-3): DGGITQSPKYLFRKEGQNVTLSCEQNLNHDAMYWYRQDPGQGLRLIYYSQIVNDFQKGDIAEGYSVSREKKESFPLTVTSAQKNPTAFYLCASSIIGTSGSPRDTQYFGPGTRLTVL.

This clone was seen a few times. The chain joins TRBV11-2 to TRBJ2-7; TRBD1 matches 8 bases. The CDR3 contains 15 residues. Germline V lookup: CDR1 SGHAT, CDR2 FQNNGV. The J segment lost 3 bases and the V segment lost 3 bases, leaving 7 bases of the junction unmatched. This chain's CDR3 is CASSFRGQHYYEQYF. The CDR3 region has the DNA TGTGCCAGCAGCTTCAGGGGGCAGCACTACTACGAGCAGTACTTC.

The rearrangement joins TRBV28 to TRBJ2-7; 10 bases line up with TRBD2. The CDR3 has 15 residues. Germline lookup yields CDR1 MDHEN and CDR2 SYDVKM. The trim removed 7 bases at V and 0 bases at J, leaving 6 bases unmatched. CDR3 in amino acids: CASTRTSGVSYEQYF. The CDR3 DNA reads TGTGCCAGCACCCGGACTAGCGGAGTCTCCTACGAGCAGTACTTC.

The chain is built from TRBV11-2 and TRBJ2-7; 8 nucleotides agree with TRBD2. V was clipped by 4 bases and J by 0 bases; unmatched bases: 5. The CDR3 loop spans 15 amino acids. CDR1 SGHAT and CDR2 FQNNGV come from the germline V gene. CDR3 in amino acids: CASSSQRGSSYEQYF. CDR3 DNA sequence: TGTGCCAGCAGCTCGCAGCGGGGGTCCTCCTACGAGCAGTACTTC.

This clone was recorded only once. This sequence joins TRBV7-8 and TRBJ2-7; D unclear. CDR3 length: 15 amino acids. The germline V gene has CDR1 SGHVS and CDR2 FQNEAQ. Trimming shortened V by 1 base and J by 1 base, and 11 bases separated the two germline ends. DNA of the CDR3: TGTGCCAGCAGCTTAGGGCAGGAAGCTTCCTACGAGCAGTACTTC. This translates into CASSLGQEASYEQYF.

The V and J genes are TRBV28 and TRBJ2-7, with a tentative D call TRBD1 (6 bases). The V and J ends lost 4 bases and 1 base respectively, with 20 bases between them. Germline CDR1 and CDR2: MDHEN and SYDVKM. CDR3 length: 17 amino acids. In nucleotides, the CDR3 is TGTGCCAGCAGTTCGCCGGCTCAGGGGCTCAATTCCTACGAGCAGTACTTC. Residues: CASSSPAQGLNSYEQYF.

This clone appeared once. The chain links TRBV6-5 to TRBJ2-7; 7 positions match TRBD1. Germline CDR1 reads MNHEY; CDR2 reads SVGAGI. This CDR3 contains 14 residues. With V trimmed by 6 bases and J by 2 bases, 7 bases remained unmatched. The CDR3 sequence is CASRTGTETYEQYF. The DNA of the CDR3 is TGTGCCAGCAGGACCGGGACAGAGACCTACGAGCAGTACTTC.

V gene TRBV5-5 combines with J gene TRBJ2-2; possibly TRBD2 for D (6 bases). V lost 0 bases and J lost 8, with 17 bases in between. The CDR3 consists of 16 residues. The germline CDR1 and CDR2 sequences are SGHKS and YYEKEE (reference sequence). CDR3 DNA: TGTGCCAGCAGCTTGGTCTCACGCCGCGGGGCTGGGGAGCTGTTTTTT. The encoded protein is CASSLVSRRGAGELFF.

V and J are TRBV6-5 and TRBJ2-3, with 10 bases fitting TRBD1. With V trimmed by 10 bases and J by 1 base, 8 bases remained unmatched. The germline gives CDR1 MNHEY, CDR2 SVGAGI. CDR3 length: 15 residues. CDR3 DNA sequence: TGTGCCATTCAACAGACAGGGGGCGGCACAGATACGCAGTATTTT. Amino acids: CAIQQTGGGTDTQYF.

J is TRBJ1-4 and V is TRBV2, with 10 bases identical to TRBD1. The germline gives CDR1 SNHLY, CDR2 FYNNEI. Germline trimming cut 6 bases from V and 5 bases from J; bases unmatched to any gene: 6. This CDR3 is built from 15 residues. CDR3 sequence (DNA): TGTGCCAGCAGAGGGACAGGGGTCAGAAATGAAAAACTGTTTTTT. As protein: CASRGTGVRNEKLFF.

This clone was seen just once. The chain recombines TRBV11-2 with TRBJ1-3, with D uncertain. The V end was cut by 5 bases, the J end by 2 bases, with 10 bases between. The CDR3 runs 14 residues. CDR1 and CDR2 from the germline V gene are SGHAT and FQNNGV. The CDR3 DNA is TGTGCCAGCAGCCATCTAGAAGCTGGAAACACCATATATTTT. Protein: CASSHLEAGNTIYF.

The chain joins TRBV3-1 (or the pseudogene TRBV3-2) to TRBJ2-3, with TRBD2 identical over 9 bases. Per the germline V gene, CDR1 is LGHDT and CDR2 is YNNKEL (reference sequence). V was clipped by 1 base and J by 1 base; unmatched bases: 3. The CDR3 is 16 amino acids. CDR3 DNA: TGTGCCAGCAGCCAAGGAGCGGGAGGCCGCACAGATACGCAGTATTTT. It encodes CASSQGAGGRTDTQYF.

This clone was observed at least ten times. The chain combines TRBV5-1 with TRBJ2-3; TRBD1 might be the D (5 bases). Trimming took 4 bases from V and 2 from J, leaving 8 bases between them. The CDR3 covers 13 residues. CDR1 and CDR2 from the germline V gene are SGHRS and YFSETQ. The CDR3 loop is CASSRQYTDTQYF. For the CDR3, the DNA is TGCGCCAGCAGCCGACAGTACACAGATACGCAGTATTTT.

This clone was seen once. The J gene is TRBJ2-2, the V gene TRBV30, with 7 bases identical to TRBD1. The CDR3 is 16 residues long. J gave up 2 bases and V 2 bases, and 8 bases lay outside the gene matches. Germline V gene lookup returns CDR1 GTSNPN and CDR2 SVGIG (reference sequence). CDR3 protein: CAWSSPDRANTGELFF. CDR3 DNA: TGTGCCTGGAGTTCTCCAGACAGGGCAAACACCGGGGAGCTGTTTTTT.

The gene calls are TRBV27 and TRBJ2-7, with D possibly being TRBD2 (6 bases). Germline values: CDR1 MNHEY, CDR2 SMNVEV (reference sequence). The CDR3 extends over 11 amino acids. The V end lost 6 bases, the J end lost 6 bases, and 9 bases lay between the germline ends. DNA for the CDR3: TGTGCCAGCAGCTGGGGAGGCGAGCAGTACTTC. It is translated as CASSWGGEQYF.

The chain couples TRBV27 to TRBJ1-5; 7 nucleotides match TRBD1. Looked up from germline, CDR1 is MNHEY and CDR2 is SMNVEV (reference sequence). The CDR3 is 16 amino acids. The junction had 10 bases not matched to a gene; V was cut back by 8 bases and J by 0 bases. This CDR3 is CASRRDSTYSNQPQHF. The CDR3 nucleotides are TGTGCCAGCCGCCGGGACAGCACCTATAGCAATCAGCCCCAGCATTTT.

This chain joins TRBV5-1 and TRBJ2-1; 8 bases are shared with TRBD2. V was clipped by 2 bases and J by 3 bases; unmatched bases: 1. This CDR3 comprises 14 residues. In germline, CDR1 is SGHRS, CDR2 YFSETQ. Here the CDR3 DNA reads TGCGCCAGCAGCTTAGCGGGAGTCTACAATGAGCAGTTCTTC. Protein: CASSLAGVYNEQFF.

This clone has a single count. The chain uses TRBV5-1 and TRBJ1-2; a weak D match, TRBD1 (5 bases). Trimming shortened V by 0 bases and J by 8 bases, and 17 bases separated the two germline ends. CDR3 length: 15 residues. Germline assignment: CDR1 SGHRS and CDR2 YFSETQ. The DNA of the CDR3 is TGCGCCAGCAGCTTGGCCCTGGACAACCGGCGGGGCTACACCTTC. This encodes CASSLALDNRRGYTF.

This clone has a handful of counts. This rearrangement joins TRBV11-2 to TRBJ2-5; a possible D gene is TRBD1 (5 bases). The CDR3 is 15 residues long. Germline V CDR1 and CDR2: SGHAT, FQNNGV. V gave up 5 bases and J gave up 2 bases, with 15 bases separating them. CDR3 DNA: TGTGCCAGCAGCCCAGGACAAGTTTTTCAAGAGACCCAGTACTTC. It specifies CASSPGQVFQETQYF.

Written as DNA, the CDR3 is TGTGCCAGCAGCGCCCGTGGAGCGGAGAACGTATACAATGAGCAGTTCTTC. Protein product: CASSARGAENVYNEQFF. V gene TRBV6-4 combines with J gene TRBJ2-1, with D possibly matching TRBD2 (5 bases). The CDR3 totals 17 residues. With 6 bases removed from V and 4 bases from J, the gap between germline ends came to 22 bases. CDR1 and CDR2 (germline): MRHNA, SNTAGT.

The chain couples TRBV27 to TRBJ1-5, with D unresolved. The CDR3 contains 13 residues. V gave up 10 bases and J gave up 3 bases, with 13 bases separating them. Looked up from germline, CDR1 is MNHEY and CDR2 is SMNVEV (reference sequence). CDR3 nucleotide sequence: TGTGCCACCCTGGTGGTCTACAATCAGCCCCAGCATTTT. Residues: CATLVVYNQPQHF.

This chain connects TRBV9 to TRBJ2-5, with a weak D call TRBD2 (5 bases). Per germline, CDR1 SGDLS and CDR2 YYNGEE. CDR3 length: 13 residues. Trimming took off 4 bases at V and 7 bases at J, with 14 bases between the two ends. Written as DNA, the CDR3 is TGTGCCAGCAGCCCAGACGGAGGAGGGACCCAGTACTTC. This gives the protein CASSPDGGGTQYF.

This chain joins TRBV19 and TRBJ1-3; the match to TRBD1 covers 7 bases. CDR1 and CDR2 from the germline V gene are LNHDA and SQIVND (reference sequence). This CDR3 spans 16 amino acids. J was trimmed by 0 bases and V by 8 bases; bases with no gene match: 10. DNA for the CDR3: TGTGCCAGTCATAAAACGGGACAGACCTCTGGAAACACCATATATTTT. Translated: CASHKTGQTSGNTIYF.

This clone was recorded once. The V and J genes are TRBV5-6 and TRBJ2-4, with D possibly matching TRBD1 (6 bases). V lost 4 bases and J 2 bases, leaving 13 bases between the germline ends. The germline V gene encodes CDR1 SGHDT and CDR2 YYEEEE. The CDR3 has 15 amino acids. DNA of the CDR3: TGTGCCAGCAGCAGCTTAGACAGGACCAAAAACATTCAGTACTTC. Amino acids: CASSSLDRTKNIQYF.

The chain has TRBV7-2 and TRBJ2-3; TRBD2 agrees at 9 bases. Trimming cost V 5 bases and J 6 bases; bases outside gene matches: 12. CDR3 length: 16 residues. The germline gives CDR1 SGHTA, CDR2 FQGNSA. The CDR3 coding sequence is TGTGCCAGCAGCACCTATTCCCCTAGCGGGATGGATACGCAGTATTTT. Translated, it gives CASSTYSPSGMDTQYF.

The chain is built from TRBV19 and TRBJ2-1; TRBD2 matches at 7 bases. The CDR3 totals 13 residues. V lost 10 bases to trimming and J lost 0 bases; unmatched junction nucleotides: 3. CDR1 and CDR2 from the germline V gene are LNHDA and SQIVND (reference sequence). CDR3 coding DNA: TGTGCCACCGCGGGGGTCTCCTACAATGAGCAGTTCTTC. Translating gives CATAGVSYNEQFF.

This clone was observed a handful of times. The chain carries TRBV5-1 and TRBJ1-1, with 9 positions matching TRBD1. Trimming cost V 3 bases and J 1 base; bases outside gene matches: 7. Germline CDR1 and CDR2: SGHRS and YFSETQ. CDR3 length equals 16 residues. CDR3 in DNA: TGCGCCAGCAGCTCCTATTTACAGGGGGCGAACACTGAAGCTTTCTTT. Its protein product is CASSSYLQGANTEAFF.

The chain employs TRBV18 and TRBJ2-7; 9 bases match TRBD1. The V gene end was trimmed by 6 bases and the J gene end by 2 bases; junction bases not matched to a gene: 5. Germline V CDR1 and CDR2: KGHSH, LQKENI. The CDR3 extends over 14 amino acids. For the CDR3, the DNA is TGTGCCAGCTCGCGGGACAGGGTTACCTACGAGCAGTACTTC. Amino acid sequence: CASSRDRVTYEQYF.

In DNA, the CDR3 is TGTGCCAGCAGTTTGGGGCCTACCTACGAGCAGTACTTC. Its translation is CASSLGPTYEQYF. The J gene is TRBJ2-7, the V gene TRBV6-5; possible D gene TRBD1, 5 bases. From germline, CDR1 is MNHEY and CDR2 SVGAGI. This CDR3 spans 13 amino acids. With 4 bases removed from V and 2 bases from J, the gap between germline ends came to 9 bases.

This clone was counted a few times. V and J are TRBV4-2 and TRBJ1-2, with 8 bases aligning to TRBD1. With 2 bases clipped from V and 8 bases from J, the junction kept 7 bases outside the gene matches. Germline values: CDR1 LGHNA, CDR2 YNFKEQ. This CDR3 comprises 14 residues. CDR3: CASSQTGGGEGYTF. The CDR3 nucleotides are TGTGCCAGCAGCCAAACAGGGGGAGGAGAGGGCTACACCTTC.

The genes are TRBV7-6 and TRBJ2-1; TRBD2 matches at 10 bases. Germline values: CDR1 SGHVS, CDR2 FNYEAQ. Trimming removed 5 bases from V and 6 bases from J; junction bases left unmatched: 4. The CDR3 covers 14 residues. Here the CDR3 DNA reads TGTGCCAGCAGCCCTGTAGCGGGAGGCAATGAGCAGTTCTTC. Translation gives CASSPVAGGNEQFF. Together with reference TRBV7-6 and TRBJ2-1, the CDR3 gives the full variable domain: GAGVSQSPRYKVTKRGQDVALRCDPISGHVSLYWYRQALGQGPEFLTYFNYEAQQDKSGLPNDRFSAERPEGSISTLTIQRTEQRDSAMYRCASSPVAGGNEQFFGPGTRLTVL.

The CDR3 spells CASSLGFAGTEAFF. DNA of the CDR3: TGTGCCAGCAGCTTAGGGTTCGCAGGGACTGAAGCTTTCTTT. This sequence joins TRBV11-2 and TRBJ1-1; weak D call: TRBD1 (5 bases). From germline, CDR1 is SGHAT and CDR2 FQNNGV. The CDR3 runs 14 residues. V was trimmed by 1 base and J by 5 bases, leaving 11 bases between them.